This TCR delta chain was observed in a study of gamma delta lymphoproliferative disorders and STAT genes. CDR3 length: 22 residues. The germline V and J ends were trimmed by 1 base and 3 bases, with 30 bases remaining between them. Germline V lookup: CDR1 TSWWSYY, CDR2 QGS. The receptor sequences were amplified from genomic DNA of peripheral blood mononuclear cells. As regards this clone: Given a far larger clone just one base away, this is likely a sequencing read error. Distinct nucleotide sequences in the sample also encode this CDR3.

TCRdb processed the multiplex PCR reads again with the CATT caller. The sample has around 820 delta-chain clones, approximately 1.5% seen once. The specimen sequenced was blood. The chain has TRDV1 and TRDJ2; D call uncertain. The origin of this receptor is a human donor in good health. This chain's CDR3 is CALGERWVLSVPHMPMTAQLFF. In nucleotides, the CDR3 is TGTGCTCTTGGGGAACGGTGGGTTCTATCCGTGCCCCATATGCCAATGACAGCACAACTCTTCTTT.